The 8 T cell receptor beta chains presented below share a single source sample, sequenced in a study of PD-1 blockade in classical Hodgkin lymphoma. Every patient had relapsed following autologous stem cell transplantation, and cohorts differed in brentuximab vedotin exposure. Profiling relied on immunoSEQ multiplex PCR, and the TCRdb table lists in-frame clones only, not all of them. The data contain around 24,000 clones, 67% of them singletons. The sample was peripheral blood mononuclear cells (PBMCs), taken before the second cycle of nivolumab. Source of these receptors: a human donor with classical Hodgkin lymphoma.

This clone was detected only once. V and J are TRBV6-5 and TRBJ2-7; perhaps TRBD1 as D (5 bases). The CDR3 totals 14 residues. Germline V gene sequence: CDR1 MNHEY, CDR2 SVGAGI. The V end lost 5 bases, the J end lost 3 bases, and 14 bases lay between the germline ends. The CDR3: CASSRGPGLYEQYF. In nucleotides, the CDR3 is TGTGCCAGCAGTAGGGGTCCCGGCCTCTACGAGCAGTACTTC.

CDR3 nucleotide sequence: TGTGCCAGCAGCCCGACAGGGAGTTACGAGCAGTACTTC. This translates into CASSPTGSYEQYF. V is TRBV28 and J is TRBJ2-7, with 7 nucleotides matching TRBD1. Germline V CDR1 and CDR2: MDHEN, SYDVKM. There are 13 residues in the CDR3. The V segment lost 6 bases and the J segment 4 bases; nucleotides outside the gene matches: 6.

The rearrangement joins TRBV28 to TRBJ1-5; D not resolved. V shed 2 bases and J shed 4 bases, with 9 bases lying between them. The germline V gene has CDR1 MDHEN and CDR2 SYDVKM. The CDR3 loop spans 14 amino acids. CDR3 region: CASSLTQANQPQHF. Here the CDR3 DNA reads TGTGCCAGCAGTTTAACCCAGGCTAATCAGCCCCAGCATTTT.

The J gene is TRBJ1-1, the V gene TRBV15; no clear D. Trimming took off 5 bases at V and 1 base at J, with 11 bases between the two ends. The CDR3 sequence is 14 residues long. CDR1 and CDR2 from the germline V gene are LNHNV and YYDKDF (reference sequence). CDR3 loop: CATSVGGRNTEAFF. The CDR3 DNA reads TGTGCCACCAGCGTCGGAGGGCGGAACACTGAAGCTTTCTTT. The whole variable domain, remainder taken from reference TRBV15 and TRBJ1-1, is DAMVIQNPRYQVTQFGKPVTLSCSQTLNHNVMYWYQQKSSQAPKLLFHYYDKDFNNEADTPDNFQSRRPNTSFCFLDIRSPGLGDTAMYLCATSVGGRNTEAFFGQGTRLTVV.

This CDR3 is CASSQDSGGDTIYF. The CDR3 DNA reads as TGCGCCAGCAGCCAAGATAGTGGGGGAGACACCATATATTTT. This rearrangement joins TRBV4-3 to TRBJ1-3, with a weak D call TRBD1 (5 bases). The germline CDR1 and CDR2 sequences are LGHNA and YSLEER. CDR3 length equals 14 residues. The V and J ends lost 0 bases and 8 bases respectively, with 11 bases between them.

V and J are TRBV20-1 and TRBJ1-5; D is possibly TRBD1 (5 bases). Germline values: CDR1 DFQATT, CDR2 SNEGSKA (reference sequence). Trimming removed 5 bases from V and 14 bases from J, with 16 bases in between. This CDR3 is 11 amino acids long. The chain's CDR3 is CSAQRGLSKHF. The CDR3 DNA is TGCAGTGCTCAACGGGGACTTAGTAAGCATTTT.

The rearrangement uses TRBV3-1 (or the pseudogene TRBV3-2) and TRBJ2-7; D unclear. This CDR3 contains 9 residues. Germline V gene sequence: CDR1 LGHDT, CDR2 YNNKEL (reference sequence). Trimming shortened V by 0 bases and J by 9 bases, and 0 bases separated the two germline ends. The CDR3 loop is CASSQEQYF. CDR3 DNA sequence: TGTGCCAGCAGCCAAGAGCAGTACTTC.

The chain combines TRBV7-2 with TRBJ1-4; 8 positions match TRBD1. The CDR3 runs to 18 residues. Germline loops: CDR1 SGHTA, CDR2 FQGNSA. J lost 8 bases, V lost 2 bases, and 16 bases had no gene match. This CDR3 is CASSLRAPGQGALEKLFF. In DNA form, the CDR3 reads TGTGCCAGCAGCTTACGAGCCCCGGGGCAGGGGGCTTTGGAAAAACTGTTTTTT.